Below are 30 T cell receptor beta chains sequenced from a single sample in a study of cytomegalovirus exposure and HLA in healthy donors (dated by TCRdb to the late 2010s). Receptor amplification or capture employed the immunoSEQ multiplex PCR assay. A mixture of 60 forward primers for TCR Vbeta segments and 13 reverse primers for TCR Jbeta segments was used in the multiplex PCR. TCRdb's version of the immuneACCESS table is confined to in-frame rearrangements and falls short of the full clone set. An unresolved V gene accounts for under half of the shortfall where checked; the remainder is of unknown origin. This sample's records show 130,000 to 150,000 clones. Of the sample, 2% to 3% is held by the ten largest clones. Sequenced sample: PBMCs. These receptors were collected from a man aged 35-49 years in good health and CMV-seronegative.

The rearrangement uses TRBV4-2 and TRBJ2-3, with TRBD1 identical over 11 bases. This CDR3 comprises 16 residues. Germline V gene lookup returns CDR1 LGHNA and CDR2 YNFKEQ. V gave up 0 bases and J gave up 5 bases; unmatched junction bases: 4. CDR3 DNA: TGTGCCAGCAGCCAAGACTGGGGACAGGGGGGAGATACGCAGTATTTT. Amino acid sequence: CASSQDWGQGGDTQYF.

The rearrangement joins TRBV4-3 to TRBJ1-5, with 7 bases fitting TRBD1. This CDR3 comprises 14 residues. Unmatched junction bases numbered 2, after V lost 4 bases and J lost 2 bases. From germline, CDR1 is LGHNA and CDR2 YSLEER. CDR3 residues: CASSRGTGNQPQHF. The CDR3 DNA reads as TGCGCCAGCAGCCGAGGGACAGGCAATCAGCCCCAGCATTTT.

V gene TRBV2 combines with J gene TRBJ2-2; 7 bases agree with TRBD1. Germline CDR1 reads SNHLY; CDR2 reads FYNNEI. Trimming removed 8 bases from V and 3 bases from J; junction bases left unmatched: 6. This CDR3 comprises 14 residues. In DNA form, the CDR3 reads TGTGCCAGCGGGGACAGAGTACACACCGGGGAGCTGTTTTTT. It translates to CASGDRVHTGELFF.

The rearrangement links TRBV28 to TRBJ2-3; perhaps TRBD2 as D (5 bases). The CDR3 contains 16 residues. The germline V gene has CDR1 MDHEN and CDR2 SYDVKM. Trimming cost V 4 bases and J 1 base, with 15 bases left between them. DNA of the CDR3: TGTGCCAGCAGTTCCCGGACTGCCTCTGGCACAGATACGCAGTATTTT. This gives the protein CASSSRTASGTDTQYF.

The chain has TRBV11-3 and TRBJ2-1, with D perhaps TRBD2 (7 bases). Trimming shortened V by 10 bases and J by 0 bases, and 16 bases separated the two germline ends. This CDR3 contains 15 residues. The germline gives CDR1 SGHNT, CDR2 YENEEA. The CDR3 nucleotides read TGTGCCACCATAGGGGGGGGAAGCTCCTACAATGAGCAGTTCTTC. Amino acid sequence: CATIGGGSSYNEQFF.

V usage is TRBV28 and J usage is TRBJ1-4; 7 bases fit TRBD1. V was pared by 6 bases and J by 7 bases, with 8 bases of the junction left unmatched. The CDR3 loop spans 14 amino acids. CDR1 MDHEN and CDR2 SYDVKM come from the germline V gene. CDR3 bases: TGTGCCAGCAGCCGGAGACAGGGTAGTGAAAAACTGTTTTTT. Protein product: CASSRRQGSEKLFF.

The V call is TRBV6-1, the J call TRBJ1-3, with D possibly matching TRBD1 (5 bases). The CDR3 spans 14 residues. CDR1 and CDR2 from the germline V gene are MNHNS and SASEGT. Trimming shortened V by 3 bases and J by 3 bases, and 9 bases separated the two germline ends. The CDR3, as DNA: TGTGCCAGCAGTGACCAGGGATATGGAAACACCATATATTTT. This encodes CASSDQGYGNTIYF.

The chain uses TRBV7-2 and TRBJ1-2, with D uncertain. The germline gives CDR1 SGHTA, CDR2 FQGNSA. The V end was cut by 4 bases, the J end by 8 bases, with 11 bases between. This CDR3 comprises 12 residues. The CDR3 region is CASSSYSSGYTF. The CDR3, as DNA: TGTGCCAGCAGCTCGTACAGTTCAGGCTACACCTTC. Filled out from reference TRBV7-2 and TRBJ1-2, the complete variable domain reads GAGVSQSPSNKVTEKGKDVELRCDPISGHTALYWYRQSLGQGLEFLIYFQGNSAPDKSGLPSDRFSAERTGGSVSTLTIQRTQQEDSAVYLCASSSYSSGYTFGSGTRLTVV.

J is TRBJ1-2 and V is TRBV6-1; 7 nucleotides match TRBD1. With V trimmed by 6 bases and J by 4 bases, 8 bases remained unmatched. CDR1 MNHNS and CDR2 SASEGT come from the germline V gene. The CDR3 covers 14 residues. For the CDR3, the DNA is TGTGCCAGCAGGCAGGGGGACCCTTTCTATGGCTACACCTTC. It specifies CASRQGDPFYGYTF.

The V call is TRBV4-3, the J call TRBJ1-6; unclear D gene. Trimming stripped 2 bases from V and 9 bases from J, with 8 bases between. Germline lookup yields CDR1 LGHNA and CDR2 YSLEER. The CDR3 is 13 residues long. The CDR3: CASSQSTVSPLHF. The DNA of the CDR3 is TGCGCCAGCAGCCAATCCACAGTTTCACCCCTCCACTTT.

The chain employs TRBV19 and TRBJ1-2, with 9 nucleotides matching TRBD1. The V segment lost 6 bases and the J segment 8 bases; nucleotides outside the gene matches: 10. This CDR3 spans 14 amino acids. Germline V gene data show CDR1 as LNHDA and CDR2 as SQIVND (reference sequence). CDR3 DNA sequence: TGTGCCAGTAGCATTACGACAGGGGGAATGGGCTACACCTTC. This translates into CASSITTGGMGYTF.

The chain joins TRBV11-2 to TRBJ2-3; 8 bases are shared with TRBD2. Germline trimming cut 5 bases from V and 2 bases from J; bases unmatched to any gene: 12. CDR3 length: 17 amino acids. Looked up from germline, CDR1 is SGHAT and CDR2 is FQNNGV. CDR3 in amino acids: CASSRNELAVSTDTQYF. The CDR3 nucleotides are TGTGCCAGCAGCCGTAACGAACTAGCGGTATCCACAGATACGCAGTATTTT.

V usage is TRBV19 and J usage is TRBJ2-7; 9 bases align to TRBD1. Unmatched junction bases numbered 4, after V lost 8 bases and J lost 2 bases. Germline V gene lookup returns CDR1 LNHDA and CDR2 SQIVND (reference sequence). The CDR3 runs 13 residues. CDR3 sequence: CASATGGTYEQYF. The CDR3 DNA follows: TGTGCCAGTGCGACAGGGGGGACCTACGAGCAGTACTTC.

The chain links TRBV19 to TRBJ2-5; TRBD1 might be the D (6 bases). The V gene's germline CDR1 is LNHDA and CDR2 SQIVND (reference sequence). The CDR3 loop spans 13 amino acids. V shed 6 bases and J shed 5 bases, with 13 bases lying between them. CDR3 residues: CASRRAQGETQYF. In DNA, the CDR3 is TGTGCCAGTAGGAGGGCGCAGGGGGAGACCCAGTACTTC.

CDR3 residues: CASSVGGGGAGELFF. The CDR3 coding sequence is TGTGCCAGCAGCGTCGGTGGGGGGGGCGCCGGGGAGCTGTTTTTT. The chain combines TRBV9 with TRBJ2-2; TRBD2 is a possible D gene (7 bases). CDR3 length equals 15 residues. Germline V CDR1 and CDR2: SGDLS, YYNGEE. Trimming removed 2 bases at V and 6 bases at J, with 14 bases between.

The chain combines TRBV2 with TRBJ2-1; 11 bases are shared with TRBD2. Germline-derived CDR1 and CDR2 are SNHLY and FYNNEI. V was pared by 6 bases and J by 4 bases, with 8 bases of the junction left unmatched. This CDR3 has 16 residues. The CDR3 is CASSGPSGGRYNEQFF. Written as DNA, the CDR3 is TGTGCCAGCAGCGGACCTAGCGGGGGGAGGTACAATGAGCAGTTCTTC. Full variable domain (missing parts from reference TRBV2 and TRBJ2-1): EPEVTQTPSHQVTQMGQEVILRCVPISNHLYFYWYRQILGQKVEFLVSFYNNEISEKSEIFDDQFSVERPDGSNFTLKIRSTKLEDSAMYFCASSGPSGGRYNEQFFGPGTRLTVL.

The V call is TRBV6-6, the J call TRBJ1-2; D remains unclear. The CDR3 length is 13 residues. The V and J ends lost 6 bases and 7 bases respectively, with 15 bases between them. CDR1 and CDR2 (germline): MNHNY, SVGAGI (reference sequence). The CDR3 sequence: CASRVGGFIGYTF. The CDR3 DNA sequence: TGTGCCAGCAGAGTAGGAGGGTTCATTGGCTACACCTTC.

CDR3 nucleotide sequence: TGTGCCAGCAGCCCGGCGGGGTTGTTTTTAGAGTTCTTC. Protein sequence: CASSPAGLFLEFF. The chain is built from TRBV7-2 and TRBJ2-1; possible D gene TRBD2, 6 bases. The CDR3 has 13 amino acids. Germline CDR1 SGHTA, CDR2 FQGNSA. Trimming removed 5 bases from V and 14 bases from J, with 19 bases in between.

The V gene is TRBV19, the J gene TRBJ1-5; 7 bases map to TRBD1. V lost 4 bases and J lost 5; bases outside the gene matches: 8. CDR1 and CDR2 (germline): LNHDA, SQIVND (reference sequence). The CDR3 has 15 amino acids. The CDR3 nucleotides read TGTGCCAGTAGTAGCCCGACAGGGATACATCAGCCCCAGCATTTT. Protein: CASSSPTGIHQPQHF. Full variable domain (outside the CDR3, taken from reference TRBV19 and TRBJ1-5): DGGITQSPKYLFRKEGQNVTLSCEQNLNHDAMYWYRQDPGQGLRLIYYSQIVNDFQKGDIAEGYSVSREKKESFPLTVTSAQKNPTAFYLCASSSPTGIHQPQHFGDGTRLSIL.

The chain combines TRBV5-1 with TRBJ2-3; 7 nucleotides line up with TRBD1. V lost 0 bases and J lost 0; bases outside the gene matches: 7. Germline V gene sequence: CDR1 SGHRS, CDR2 YFSETQ. CDR3 length: 17 amino acids. The CDR3 DNA reads TGCGCCAGCAGCTTGGCACCAGGACAGGCGAGCACAGATACGCAGTATTTT. Its protein product is CASSLAPGQASTDTQYF. Based on the CDR3 plus reference TRBV5-1 and TRBJ2-3, the full variable domain is KAGVTQTPRYLIKTRGQQVTLSCSPISGHRSVSWYQQTPGQGLQFLFEYFSETQRNKGNFPGRFSGRQFSNSRSEMNVSTLELGDSALYLCASSLAPGQASTDTQYFGPGTRLTVL.

The chain recombines TRBV19 with TRBJ2-7; TRBD2 is a possible D gene (6 bases). The V gene's germline CDR1 is LNHDA and CDR2 SQIVND (reference sequence). V was pared by 5 bases and J by 3 bases, with 17 bases between. This CDR3 spans 15 amino acids. In DNA form, the CDR3 reads TGTGCCAGTAGTCCTTTGGAGGGCGTCAACTACGAGCAGTACTTC. The encoded protein is CASSPLEGVNYEQYF.

The chain uses TRBV4-2 and TRBJ1-4; 8 nucleotides agree with TRBD1. The V gene end was trimmed by 0 bases and the J gene end by 7 bases; junction bases not matched to a gene: 4. In germline, CDR1 is LGHNA, CDR2 YNFKEQ. CDR3 length equals 15 residues. CDR3 sequence: CASSQDRTGFEKLFF. The CDR3 DNA reads TGTGCCAGCAGCCAAGATCGGACAGGGTTTGAAAAACTGTTTTTT.

CDR3 in DNA: TGTGCCAGCACCCTATGGGGCGTCTACAATGAGCAGTTCTTC. Its protein product is CASTLWGVYNEQFF. The chain carries TRBV6-1 and TRBJ2-1; TRBD1 might be the D (5 bases). The germline CDR1 and CDR2 sequences are MNHNS and SASEGT. V lost 7 bases and J 3 bases, leaving 13 bases between the germline ends. There are 14 residues in the CDR3.

This chain joins TRBV5-1 and TRBJ1-1; D possibly corresponds to TRBD1 (5 bases). Trimming took off 4 bases at V and 0 bases at J, with 10 bases between the two ends. Per the germline V gene, CDR1 is SGHRS and CDR2 is YFSETQ. This CDR3 has 14 amino acids. The CDR3 region has the DNA TGCGCCAGCAGCCCCACGACAGTGAACACTGAAGCTTTCTTT. This translates into CASSPTTVNTEAFF. The full variable domain, its missing parts supplied by reference TRBV5-1 and TRBJ1-1, is KAGVTQTPRYLIKTRGQQVTLSCSPISGHRSVSWYQQTPGQGLQFLFEYFSETQRNKGNFPGRFSGRQFSNSRSEMNVSTLELGDSALYLCASSPTTVNTEAFFGQGTRLTVV.

V gene TRBV2 combines with J gene TRBJ2-5; a possible D gene is TRBD1 (5 bases). CDR3 length equals 13 residues. Trimming removed 10 bases at V and 3 bases at J, with 15 bases between. Germline V gene sequence: CDR1 SNHLY, CDR2 FYNNEI. CDR3 residues: CATLPQGEETQYF. The CDR3 nucleotides read TGTGCCACCCTTCCCCAAGGGGAAGAGACCCAGTACTTC.

This rearrangement joins TRBV27 to TRBJ1-6, with no clear D. The CDR3 runs to 15 residues. V gave up 7 bases and J gave up 9 bases, with 19 bases separating them. Germline lookup yields CDR1 MNHEY and CDR2 SMNVEV (reference sequence). CDR3 region: CASTQRGSGSSPLHF. The CDR3, as DNA: TGTGCCAGCACCCAAAGAGGGTCTGGGTCTTCACCCCTCCACTTT.

This chain joins TRBV5-4 and TRBJ1-1; TRBD1 aligns across 8 bases. V lost 4 bases to trimming and J lost 0 bases; unmatched junction nucleotides: 2. The CDR3 totals 14 residues. The V gene's germline CDR1 is SGHNT and CDR2 YYREEE (reference sequence). For the CDR3, the DNA is TGTGCCAGCAGCGGACAGGGACTGAACACTGAAGCTTTCTTT. Protein product: CASSGQGLNTEAFF.

The rearrangement joins TRBV25-1 to TRBJ2-4, with D hard to call. The CDR3 has 14 residues. Germline CDR1 is MGHDK and CDR2 is SYGVNS. V lost 6 bases to trimming and J lost 3 bases, with 12 bases between them. CDR3 in DNA: TGTGCCAGCAGGGAAGTAAGAGTCAAAAACATTCAGTACTTC. Protein sequence: CASREVRVKNIQYF.

The V call is TRBV10-3, the J call TRBJ2-1, with 12 bases fitting TRBD2. The V segment lost 7 bases and the J segment 8 bases; nucleotides outside the gene matches: 18. Germline V gene lookup returns CDR1 ENHRY and CDR2 SYGVKD. CDR3 length: 18 amino acids. In DNA, the CDR3 is TGTGCCATCACTCTACTAGCGGGGGGACCCTACAATACCTATGAGCAGTTCTTC. Protein: CAITLLAGGPYNTYEQFF.

The chain carries TRBV6-1 and TRBJ2-2, with D maybe TRBD2 (6 bases). The V end lost 4 bases, the J end lost 2 bases, and 14 bases lay between the germline ends. The CDR3 has 16 residues. Germline loops: CDR1 MNHNS, CDR2 SASEGT. As DNA, the CDR3 is TGTGCCAGCAGTGGGAGGGTTATGGGTAACACCGGGGAGCTGTTTTTT. Protein product: CASSGRVMGNTGELFF.